The clone carrying this T cell receptor (beta chain) was observed a few times. Its antigen is unknown. The entry originates in a study of T cell responses to AZD1222 COVID-19 vaccine. Method: immunoSEQ multiplex PCR; TCRdb's copy keeps in-frame clones and lacks some. Here the sample spans 90,000 to 150,000 clones, about 86% being singletons. The V end was cut by 7 bases, the J end by 4 bases, with 13 bases between. The CDR3 runs 13 residues. Study results and limitations: Spike was spanned by vaccine-associated CD4 TCRs, which were dominant at 160-218 and 743-854.

The sequencing here drew on peripheral blood, taken 28 days after the second AZD1222 dose. This receptor was taken from an adult who received the AZD1222 COVID-19 vaccine. The rearrangement uses TRBV12-3 or TRBV12-4 and TRBJ1-2; TRBD1 might be the D (6 bases). The CDR3: CASTQGLGYGYTF. The CDR3 coding sequence is TGTGCCAGCACTCAGGGGTTAGGCTATGGCTACACCTTC.